These T cell receptor beta chains were read from a single sample in a study of blood T cell repertoires in COVID-19. Libraries were prepared by immunoSEQ multiplex PCR; TCRdb keeps only in-frame clonotypes and omits some of them. The sample gives approximately 280,000 clones, around 87% of which show up once; over 2% is in the top ten. Sample: peripheral blood. All receptors derive from a woman aged 30 to 39 who had recovered from COVID-19. Each CDR3 is given with its conserved first and last residue. A D gene is named only where the DNA matches it firmly. Rows may omit the clone size; those that give it use once, few, many or a size class.

d_gene,j_gene,v_gene,abundance,CDR3aa,CDR3nt
TRBD2,TRBJ2-5,TRBV2,few,CASSDGGRGQETQYF,TGTGCCAGCAGTGACGGCGGGAGGGGTCAAGAGACCCAGTACTTC
NA,TRBJ2-1,TRBV3-1/TRBV3-2,few,CASSQGSNEQFF,TGTGCCAGCAGCCAAGGTTCAAATGAGCAGTTCTTC
TRBD1,TRBJ1-1,TRBV12-3/TRBV12-4,NA,CASSLETGAEAFF,TGTGCCAGCAGTTTAGAGACAGGGGCTGAAGCTTTCTTT
NA,TRBJ1-3,TRBV4-1,once,CASSQGLRTGNTIYF,TGCGCCAGCAGCCAAGGTCTCAGGACTGGAAACACCATATATTTT
NA,TRBJ1-5,TRBV4-1,NA,CASSQEGRGSNQPQHF,TGCGCCAGCAGCCAAGAAGGCAGGGGCAGCAATCAGCCCCAGCATTTT
TRBD1,TRBJ2-7,TRBV5-1,NA,CASSLGTGGYEQYF,TGCGCCAGCAGCTTGGGGACAGGGGGCTACGAGCAGTACTTC
TRBD2,TRBJ2-3,TRBV7-8,NA,CASSLSGGRSTDTQYF,TGTGCCAGCAGCTTAAGCGGGGGACGTAGCACAGATACGCAGTATTTT
NA,TRBJ2-7,TRBV2,NA,CASSAFGGRLNEQYF,TGTGCCAGCAGTGCTTTTGGAGGAAGGCTAAACGAGCAGTACTTC
NA,TRBJ2-3,TRBV3-1/TRBV3-2,NA,CASSQRRDGTDTQYF,TGTGCCAGCAGCCAGAGGAGAGACGGGACAGATACGCAGTATTTT
NA,TRBJ1-4,TRBV6-5,NA,CASSTRTGSDEKLFF,TGTGCCAGCAGTACTCGTACAGGGTCGGATGAAAAACTGTTTTTT
NA,TRBJ2-5,TRBV2,NA,CASSGQEGETQYF,TGTGCCAGCAGTGGCCAGGAGGGAGAGACCCAGTACTTC
TRBD1,TRBJ1-2,TRBV19,NA,CASSPDGDRVYGYTF,TGTGCCAGTAGCCCTGACGGGGACAGGGTCTATGGCTACACCTTC
TRBD2,TRBJ2-7,TRBV15,NA,CATSRGVTSGVEQYF,TGTGCCACCAGCAGAGGAGTCACTAGCGGAGTCGAGCAGTACTTC
NA,TRBJ1-2,TRBV7-9,few,CASSLVGGNGNYGYTF,TGTGCCAGCAGCTTAGTTGGCGGAAACGGGAACTATGGCTACACCTTC
TRBD2,TRBJ2-7,TRBV4-3,NA,CASSLSPSGPSYEQYF,TGCGCCAGCAGCCTCAGCCCTAGCGGGCCCTCCTACGAGCAGTACTTC
TRBD2,TRBJ2-7,TRBV7-9,few,CASSSASPSGQYF,TGTGCCAGCAGCTCCGCTAGCCCTAGCGGGCAGTACTTC
NA,TRBJ2-7,TRBV7-9,NA,CASSLVGVFEQYF,TGTGCCAGCAGCTTAGTAGGGGTATTCGAGCAGTACTTC
TRBD1,TRBJ1-3,TRBV7-2,NA,CASSWLGGGQAGNTIYF,TGTGCCAGCAGCTGGTTAGGAGGGGGACAGGCTGGAAACACCATATATTTT
TRBD2,TRBJ2-3,TRBV6-5,NA,CASSYSGLVGPDTQYF,TGTGCCAGCAGTTACTCGGGACTAGTGGGTCCAGATACGCAGTATTTT
TRBD1,TRBJ1-6,TRBV20-1,NA,CSASDGQGEWSPLHF,TGCAGTGCTAGTGACGGACAGGGGGAATGGTCACCCCTCCACTTT
TRBD1,TRBJ1-1,TRBV9,NA,CASSVAGTGLTEAFF,TGTGCCAGCAGCGTCGCCGGGACAGGCCTCACTGAAGCTTTCTTT
TRBD2,TRBJ2-1,TRBV30,NA,CAWSVTSGGAGEQFF,TGTGCCTGGAGTGTAACTAGCGGGGGGGCAGGTGAGCAGTTCTTC
NA,TRBJ2-3,TRBV13,NA,CASSHPQGTQYF,TGTGCCAGCAGCCACCCACAGGGTACGCAGTATTTT